One TCR beta chain is described in this entry. This CDR3 contains 14 residues. Germline CDR1 is MNHEY and CDR2 is SMNVEV (reference sequence). V shed 2 bases, J shed 7 bases, and the junction held 4 bases outside the gene matches. The sample is drawn from a study of molecular identifiers for immune sequencing clone quantification. TCRdb recomputed calls from the PCR reads with MiXCR, one row per CDR3 protein. The table lists 400,000 to 600,000 distinct CDR3 sequences, 20% to 25% of them singletons. Sequenced: naive CD8+ T cells from blood, with Jurkat cell RNA spiked in. Subset in this sample: FACS-sorted CD8+CD4-CCR7+CD45RA+ naive T cells. The V and J genes are TRBV27 and TRBJ2-5, with 10 bases lining up with TRBD2. This receptor was obtained from a human donor in good health. Some libraries in this study had Jurkat cell RNA spiked in. The CDR3 reads CASSLLAGEGTQYF. In DNA form, the CDR3 reads TGTGCCAGCAGTTTACTAGCGGGAGAAGGGACCCAGTACTTC.